Detailed here is one T cell receptor (beta chain). Its antigen is unknown. The data stem from a study of identical twins. Points from the study as a whole: Abundant cord blood beta clonotypes carried fewer insertions; memory repertoires showed none. The analysis was cross-sectional rather than longitudinal within donors.

Unique molecular identifiers were present on the cDNA, which also gained a universal primer site by template switching. Using its own MiXCR run on the 5' RACE reads, TCRdb lists one record per CDR3 protein. This table has under 500,000 distinct CDR3 sequences, about 13% appearing once. Every one of the donors was a healthy Caucasian. The data also belong to a second study, concerning yellow fever vaccine responses in identical twins.

The source of this sequence is a woman under 30 in good health. The sequenced sample was CD4+ T cells sorted from blood.

The CDR3 here is CASSFGGGEQFF. The CDR3 bases are TGTGCCAGCAGCTTTGGCGGTGGGGAGCAGTTCTTC. The chain joins TRBV7-9 to TRBJ2-1, with no clear D. V lost 3 bases to trimming and J lost 10 bases, with 10 bases between them. CDR1 is SEHNR, CDR2 FQNEAQ, per germline (reference sequence). This CDR3 comprises 12 residues.